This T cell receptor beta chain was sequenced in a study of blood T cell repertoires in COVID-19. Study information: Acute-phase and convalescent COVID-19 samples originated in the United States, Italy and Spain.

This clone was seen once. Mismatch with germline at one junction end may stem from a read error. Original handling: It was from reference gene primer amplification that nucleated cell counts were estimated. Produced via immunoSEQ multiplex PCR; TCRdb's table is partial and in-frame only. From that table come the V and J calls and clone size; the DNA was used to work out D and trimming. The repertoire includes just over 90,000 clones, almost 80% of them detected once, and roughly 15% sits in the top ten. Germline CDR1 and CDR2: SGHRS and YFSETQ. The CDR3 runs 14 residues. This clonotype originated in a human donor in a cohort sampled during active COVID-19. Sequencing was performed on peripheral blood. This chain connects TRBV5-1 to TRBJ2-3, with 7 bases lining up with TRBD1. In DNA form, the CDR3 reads TGCGCCAGCAGTTTGGGACAGCTCACAGATACGCAGTATTTT. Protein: CASSLGQLTDTQYF.